This T cell receptor beta chain was recorded in a study of shared clonotypes between healthy human individuals (dated by TCRdb to 2019 to 2021). About the investigation overall: Three men and two women, aged 18 to 49 years, made up the cohort. Per donor, three plates each were used for CD4 naive and CD4 memory, two for CD8 naive, and one for CD8 memory. To estimate repertoire size and how much clonotype sharing occurs between individuals, the study deeply sequenced the blood TCR repertoires of several healthy adults. Different laboratories and diverse techniques were used to prepare libraries and sequence TCR repertoires, to increase sequencing depth and limit assay-specific biases. Leukapheresis yielded between about 0.9 and 8.9 billion PBMCs per donor.

Using the deep immunoSEQ assay, multiplex PCR amplified TCR CDR3 regions from genomic DNA. Extracted genomic DNA from each cell subset was spread evenly across all wells of several immunoSEQ 96-well plates, with each plate serving as a replicate. For sorted subsets, 150 to 250 ng genomic DNA, equal to about 30,000 T cell genomes, was loaded into each replicate PCR. The purified libraries were quantified using a Qubit 3.0 fluorometer, sized with a Bioanalyzer 2100, and then quantified again using the KAPA Library Quantification kit. A separate single-read 150-cycle Illumina NextSeq 550 flow cell was used to sequence each immunoSEQ 96-well plate. The original pipeline was this. Because only junctional sequences without quality scores were contained in the immunoSEQ output, filtering matching that applied to full-length reads could not be performed. Sequences were annotated with PyIR, a Python wrapper for IgBLAST v1.9, and V/J genes and CDR3 were assigned using IMGT germline references. Reads were removed for weak V/J assignments (E-value above 1e-6), missing CDR3, stop codons, out-of-frame junctions, or ambiguous translated residues. A V3J clonotype was defined by an identical inferred V gene, J gene, and CDR3 amino acid sequence. To compute the percentage overlap between repertoires, the number of shared unique clonotypes was divided by the size of the smaller repertoire. Richness of each repertoire was evaluated using RTK rarefaction, the Chao1 estimator, and Recon v2.1 estimates of unobserved clonotypes. Generation probabilities for all TCRbeta clonotypes obtained by the gDNA method from a few donors were computed using OLGA. This is the immuneACCESS table as TCRdb keeps it, with only in-frame sequences that have V and J called. A part of the clones is gone; compared with another copy, unresolved V genes explain less than half, and the rest is unexplained. V and J calls and clone size follow that table, whereas D and trimming were derived from the DNA. In this sample the table shows hundreds of thousands of clones, roughly 96% of which occur a single time. 0.11% of the sample rests with the top ten.

Summary of the overall study and its limitations: Incomplete sequencing was indicated by rarefaction of sorted-subset datasets, despite the large sequencing depth. Because the study included a small number of donors, the genetic and exposure-history diversity represented was limited. Estimated clonotype richness was generally larger for naive than for memory subsets. Based on pairwise subsampling, the degree of clonotype sharing among donors was expected to be affected by sequencing depth. Clonotypes shared by all four sorted-subset donors showed higher generation probabilities than non-shared clonotypes. Across a handful of donors, 5% to 6% of naive CD4, roughly 3.5% of naive CD8, approximately 2.5% of memory CD4, and around 0.4% of memory CD8 clonotypes were shared. Sampling was limited to blood, and TCR repertoires in tissue likely differ from TCR repertoires in blood.

A remark on this clone: There is no known antigen for this receptor. No clone much larger than this one lies a single base away; base qualities are absent.

Trimming removed 2 bases from V and 3 bases from J; the gene matches leave 4 bases unexplained. The CDR3 goes from the cysteine to the phenylalanine over 15 residues. Only the CDR3 DNA stays, 45 bases, in frame from base 1. Via the germline V gene (reference sequence), CDR1 is MNHNY and CDR2 SVGAGI. CD8 naive samples consisted of CD45RO-negative cells that were positively selected for CCR7, yielding a CD45RA+CCR7+ population without TemRA cells. The donors were healthy, HIV-negative adults who had no recently reported acute infections or vaccinations. Every donor was a Caucasian adult living in Nashville, Tennessee, USA. Blood was obtained by leukapheresis, after which PBMCs were separated by Ficoll-Histopaque density gradient centrifugation and cryopreserved in liquid nitrogen vapor phase. Analytical flow cytometry was used to check the purity and quantity of each magnetically sorted T cell population. Each sorted fraction had its genomic DNA isolated and then quantified by UV absorbance on a Nanodrop 2000c.

The receptor was derived from a woman under 40 in good health. The sample was naive CD8+ T cells sorted from blood. What this sample's cell subset or site label stands for: CD45RA+CCR7+. This receptor chain uses TRBV6-6 and TRBJ1-2, and TRBD1 matches 9 of the central bases. The CDR3 is CASSYGDREDYGYTF. Read as DNA, the sequence is TGTGCCAGCAGTTACGGGGACAGGGAGGACTATGGCTACACCTTC.